This T cell receptor beta chain was captured by sequencing in a study of control samples from healthy donors and cancer patients. The length of the CDR3 is 13 residues. Deletions cut 7 bases from V and 2 bases from J, with 11 bases between. CDR1 is SGHTA and CDR2 is FQGNSA in the germline V gene. This table comes from immunoSEQ multiplex PCR, and its TCRdb copy is limited to in-frame clones, with some not included. The sample has about 160,000 clones, approximately 94% seen once; the top ten hold around 8.5%. The sample taken for sequencing was blood. This TCR was recovered from a middle-aged woman in good health. The chain carries TRBV7-2 and TRBJ2-5, with a tentative D call TRBD2 (5 bases). The CDR3 coding sequence is TGTGCCAGCACAACCCCGGGGCAAGAGACCCAGTACTTC. Protein product: CASTTPGQETQYF.